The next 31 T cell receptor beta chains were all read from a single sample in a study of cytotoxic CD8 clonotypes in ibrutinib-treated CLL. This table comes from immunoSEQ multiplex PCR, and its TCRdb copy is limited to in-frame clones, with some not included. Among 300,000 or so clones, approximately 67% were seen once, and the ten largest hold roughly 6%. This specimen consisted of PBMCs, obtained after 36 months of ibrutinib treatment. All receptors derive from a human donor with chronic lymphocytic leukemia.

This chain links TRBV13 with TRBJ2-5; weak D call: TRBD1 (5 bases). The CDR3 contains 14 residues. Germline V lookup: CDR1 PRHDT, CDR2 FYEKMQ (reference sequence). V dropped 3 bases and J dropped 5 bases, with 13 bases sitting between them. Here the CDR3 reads CASSFRWGRETQYF. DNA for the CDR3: TGTGCCAGCAGCTTCCGGTGGGGCCGGGAGACCCAGTACTTC. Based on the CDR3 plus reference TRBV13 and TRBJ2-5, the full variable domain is AAGVIQSPRHLIKEKRETATLKCYPIPRHDTVYWYQQGPGQDPQFLISFYEKMQSDKGSIPDRFSAQQFSDYHSELNMSSLELGDSALYFCASSFRWGRETQYFGPGTRLLVL.

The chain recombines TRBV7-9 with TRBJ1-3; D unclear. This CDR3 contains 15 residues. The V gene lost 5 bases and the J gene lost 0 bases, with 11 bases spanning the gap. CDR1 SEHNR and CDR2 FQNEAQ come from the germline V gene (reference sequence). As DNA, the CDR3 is TGTGCCAGCAGCCTCGAGGGAGTCTCTGGAAACACCATATATTTT. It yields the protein CASSLEGVSGNTIYF.

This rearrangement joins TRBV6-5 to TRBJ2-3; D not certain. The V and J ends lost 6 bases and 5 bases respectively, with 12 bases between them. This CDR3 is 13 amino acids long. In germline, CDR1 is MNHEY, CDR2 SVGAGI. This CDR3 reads CASSPIHGDTQYF. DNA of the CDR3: TGTGCCAGCAGCCCCATTCATGGAGATACGCAGTATTTT.

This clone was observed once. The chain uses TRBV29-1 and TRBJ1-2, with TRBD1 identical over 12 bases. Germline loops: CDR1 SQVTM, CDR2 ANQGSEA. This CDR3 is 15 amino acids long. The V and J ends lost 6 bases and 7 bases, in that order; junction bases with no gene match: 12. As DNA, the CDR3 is TGCAGCGTGTCCGCCGGGACAGGGGGCGTGGGTGGCTACACCTTC. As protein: CSVSAGTGGVGGYTF.

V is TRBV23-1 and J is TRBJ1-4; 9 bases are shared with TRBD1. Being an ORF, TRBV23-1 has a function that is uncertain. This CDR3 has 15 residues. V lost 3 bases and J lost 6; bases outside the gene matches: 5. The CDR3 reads CASSQFRDRDEKLFF. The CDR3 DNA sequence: TGCGCCAGCAGTCAGTTCCGGGACAGGGATGAAAAACTGTTTTTT.

CDR3 bases: TGTGCCAGCAGCCCTAGACTAGCGGGAGGGTACGAGCAGTACTTC. Amino acid sequence: CASSPRLAGGYEQYF. The chain carries TRBV7-6 and TRBJ2-7; TRBD2 aligns across 14 bases. This CDR3 region has 15 residues. Germline V gives CDR1 SGHVS, CDR2 FNYEAQ. V gave up 5 bases and J gave up 4 bases; unmatched junction bases: 4. The full variable domain, in which reference TRBV7-6 and TRBJ2-7 provide the parts outside the CDR3, is GAGVSQSPRYKVTKRGQDVALRCDPISGHVSLYWYRQALGQGPEFLTYFNYEAQQDKSGLPNDRFSAERPEGSISTLTIQRTEQRDSAMYRCASSPRLAGGYEQYFGPGTRLTVT.

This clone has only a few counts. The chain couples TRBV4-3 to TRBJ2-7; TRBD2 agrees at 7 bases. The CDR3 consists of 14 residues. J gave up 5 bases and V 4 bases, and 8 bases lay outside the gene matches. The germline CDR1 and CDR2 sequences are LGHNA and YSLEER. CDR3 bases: TGCGCCAGCAGCCCTAGGGTTGCGGGAGACGAGCAGTACTTC. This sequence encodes CASSPRVAGDEQYF.

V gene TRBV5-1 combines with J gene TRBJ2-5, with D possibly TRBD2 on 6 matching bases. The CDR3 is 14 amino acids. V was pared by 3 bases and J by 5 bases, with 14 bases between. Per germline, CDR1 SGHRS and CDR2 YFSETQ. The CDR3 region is CASSYRDLRETQYF. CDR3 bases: TGCGCCAGCAGCTACCGGGACTTACGGGAGACCCAGTACTTC.

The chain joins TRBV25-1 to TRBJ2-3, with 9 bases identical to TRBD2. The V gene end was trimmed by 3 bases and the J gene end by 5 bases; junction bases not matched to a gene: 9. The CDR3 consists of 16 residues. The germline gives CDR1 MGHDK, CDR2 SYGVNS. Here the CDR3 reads CASSDTGLAMGDTQYF. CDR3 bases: TGTGCCAGCAGTGACACGGGACTAGCTATGGGAGATACGCAGTATTTT.

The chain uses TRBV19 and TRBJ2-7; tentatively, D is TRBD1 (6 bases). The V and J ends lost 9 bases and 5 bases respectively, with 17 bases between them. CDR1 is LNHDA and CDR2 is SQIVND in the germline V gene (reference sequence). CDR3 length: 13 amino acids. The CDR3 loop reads CASRSQGMDEQYF. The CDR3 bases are TGTGCCAGCAGATCCCAGGGGATGGACGAGCAGTACTTC.

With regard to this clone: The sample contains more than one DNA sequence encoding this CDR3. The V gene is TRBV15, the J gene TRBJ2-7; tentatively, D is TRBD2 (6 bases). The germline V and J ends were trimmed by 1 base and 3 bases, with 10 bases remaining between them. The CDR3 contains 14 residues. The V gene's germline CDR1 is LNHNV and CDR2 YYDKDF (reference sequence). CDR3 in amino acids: CATSRGRGSYEQYF. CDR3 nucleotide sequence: TGTGCCACCAGCAGAGGGCGGGGAAGCTACGAGCAGTACTTC. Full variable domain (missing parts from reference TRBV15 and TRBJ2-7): DAMVIQNPRYQVTQFGKPVTLSCSQTLNHNVMYWYQQKSSQAPKLLFHYYDKDFNNEADTPDNFQSRRPNTSFCFLDIRSPGLGDTAMYLCATSRGRGSYEQYFGPGTRLTVT.

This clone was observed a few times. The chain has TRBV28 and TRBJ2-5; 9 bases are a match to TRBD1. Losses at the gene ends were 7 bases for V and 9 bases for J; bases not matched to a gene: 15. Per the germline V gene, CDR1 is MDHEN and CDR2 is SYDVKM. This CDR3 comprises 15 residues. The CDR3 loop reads CASTPDRGPKVSQYF. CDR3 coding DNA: TGTGCCAGCACCCCGGACAGGGGCCCCAAGGTTTCCCAGTACTTC.

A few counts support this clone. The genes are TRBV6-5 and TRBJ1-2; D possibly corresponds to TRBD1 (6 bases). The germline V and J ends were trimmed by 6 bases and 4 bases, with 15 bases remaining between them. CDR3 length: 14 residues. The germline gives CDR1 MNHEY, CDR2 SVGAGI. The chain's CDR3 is CASRQGPYGYGYTF. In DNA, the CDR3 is TGTGCCAGCAGACAGGGTCCCTATGGCTATGGCTACACCTTC.

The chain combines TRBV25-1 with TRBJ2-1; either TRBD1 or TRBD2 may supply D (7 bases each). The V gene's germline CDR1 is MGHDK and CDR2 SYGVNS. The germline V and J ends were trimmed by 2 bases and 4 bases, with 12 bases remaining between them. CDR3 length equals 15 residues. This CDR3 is CASSEQGGTYNEQFF. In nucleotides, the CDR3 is TGTGCCAGCAGTGAACAGGGGGGGACTTACAATGAGCAGTTCTTC.

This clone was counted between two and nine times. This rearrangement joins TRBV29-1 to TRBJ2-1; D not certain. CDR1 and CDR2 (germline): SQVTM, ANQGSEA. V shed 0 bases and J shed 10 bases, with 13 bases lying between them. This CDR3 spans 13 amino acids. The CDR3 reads CSVEDPRASEQFF. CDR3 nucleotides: TGCAGCGTTGAAGATCCACGAGCAAGCGAGCAGTTCTTC.

In DNA, the CDR3 is TGCGCCAGCAGCCAAGAAGAAAGGCGGCTCTCGGGGGCCCGAGGCTACGAGCAGTACTTC. Translated: CASSQEERRLSGARGYEQYF. The V gene is TRBV4-1, the J gene TRBJ2-7; D is perhaps TRBD1 or TRBD2 (6 bases each). Germline V CDR1 and CDR2: MGHRA, YSYEKL. V lost 0 bases, J lost 3 bases, and 27 bases lay in between. This CDR3 is 20 amino acids long.

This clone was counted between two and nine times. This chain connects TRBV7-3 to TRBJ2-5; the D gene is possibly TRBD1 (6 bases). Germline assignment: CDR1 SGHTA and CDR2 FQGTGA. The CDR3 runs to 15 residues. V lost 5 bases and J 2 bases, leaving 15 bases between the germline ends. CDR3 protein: CASSRSGTPQETQYF. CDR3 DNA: TGTGCCAGCAGCAGGTCCGGGACACCGCAAGAGACCCAGTACTTC.

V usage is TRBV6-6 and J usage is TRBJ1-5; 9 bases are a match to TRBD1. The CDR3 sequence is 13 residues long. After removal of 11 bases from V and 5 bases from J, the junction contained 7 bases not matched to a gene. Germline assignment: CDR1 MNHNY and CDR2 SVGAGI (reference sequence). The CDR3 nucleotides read TGTGCCTGCGGGACAGGGAAAGATCAGCCCCAGCATTTT. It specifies CACGTGKDQPQHF.

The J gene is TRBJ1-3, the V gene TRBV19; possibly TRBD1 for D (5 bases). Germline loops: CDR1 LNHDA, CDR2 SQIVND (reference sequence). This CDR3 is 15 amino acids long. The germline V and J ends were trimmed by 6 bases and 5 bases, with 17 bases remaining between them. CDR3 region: CASRQGLGERNTIYF. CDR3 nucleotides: TGTGCCAGTAGGCAGGGCCTGGGGGAGAGAAACACCATATATTTT.

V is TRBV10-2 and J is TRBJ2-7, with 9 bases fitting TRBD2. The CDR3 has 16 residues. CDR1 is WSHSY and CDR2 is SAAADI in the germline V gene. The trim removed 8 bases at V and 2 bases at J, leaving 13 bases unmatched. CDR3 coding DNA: TGCGCCAGCTCCCGGCGAAGCGGGGGGTTAACCTACGAGCAGTACTTC. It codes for CASSRRSGGLTYEQYF.

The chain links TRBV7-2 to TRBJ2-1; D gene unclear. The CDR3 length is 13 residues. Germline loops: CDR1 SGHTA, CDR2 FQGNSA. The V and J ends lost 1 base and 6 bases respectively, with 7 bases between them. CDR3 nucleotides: TGTGCCAGCAGCTTAGTGTGGGGCAATGAGCAGTTCTTC. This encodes CASSLVWGNEQFF. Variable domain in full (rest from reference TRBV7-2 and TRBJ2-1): GAGVSQSPSNKVTEKGKDVELRCDPISGHTALYWYRQSLGQGLEFLIYFQGNSAPDKSGLPSDRFSAERTGGSVSTLTIQRTQQEDSAVYLCASSLVWGNEQFFGPGTRLTVL.

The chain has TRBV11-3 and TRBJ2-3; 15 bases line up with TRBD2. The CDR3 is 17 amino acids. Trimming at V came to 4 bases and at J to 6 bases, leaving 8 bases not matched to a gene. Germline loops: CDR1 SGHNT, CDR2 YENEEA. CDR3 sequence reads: CASSSGQGTSGRDTQYF. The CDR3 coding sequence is TGTGCCAGCAGCTCGGGACAGGGGACTAGCGGGAGGGATACGCAGTATTTT.

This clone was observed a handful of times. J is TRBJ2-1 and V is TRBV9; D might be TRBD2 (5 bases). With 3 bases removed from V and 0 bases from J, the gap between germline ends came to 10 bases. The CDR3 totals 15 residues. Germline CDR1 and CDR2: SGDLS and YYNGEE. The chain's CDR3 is CASSARESSYNEQFF. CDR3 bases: TGTGCCAGCAGCGCCCGGGAAAGCTCCTACAATGAGCAGTTCTTC.

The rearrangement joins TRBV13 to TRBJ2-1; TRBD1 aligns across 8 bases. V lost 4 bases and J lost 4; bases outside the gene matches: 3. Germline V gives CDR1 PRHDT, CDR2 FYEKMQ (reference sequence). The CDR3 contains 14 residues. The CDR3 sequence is CASSSGQVYNEQFF. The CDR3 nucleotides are TGTGCCAGCAGCTCGGGACAGGTTTACAATGAGCAGTTCTTC.

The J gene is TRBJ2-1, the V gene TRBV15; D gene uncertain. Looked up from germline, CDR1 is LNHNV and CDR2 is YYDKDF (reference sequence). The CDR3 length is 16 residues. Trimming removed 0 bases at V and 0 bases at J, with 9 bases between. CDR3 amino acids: CATSRDLYSSYNEQFF. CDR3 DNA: TGTGCCACCAGCAGAGATCTTTACAGCTCCTACAATGAGCAGTTCTTC. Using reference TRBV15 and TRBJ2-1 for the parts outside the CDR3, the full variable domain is DAMVIQNPRYQVTQFGKPVTLSCSQTLNHNVMYWYQQKSSQAPKLLFHYYDKDFNNEADTPDNFQSRRPNTSFCFLDIRSPGLGDTAMYLCATSRDLYSSYNEQFFGPGTRLTVL.

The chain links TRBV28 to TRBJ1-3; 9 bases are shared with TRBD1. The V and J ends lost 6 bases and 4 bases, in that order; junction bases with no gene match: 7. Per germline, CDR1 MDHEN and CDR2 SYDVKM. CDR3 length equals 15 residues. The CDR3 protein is CASSPQGASGNTIYF. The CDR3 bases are TGTGCCAGCAGCCCACAGGGGGCGTCGGGAAACACCATATATTTT.

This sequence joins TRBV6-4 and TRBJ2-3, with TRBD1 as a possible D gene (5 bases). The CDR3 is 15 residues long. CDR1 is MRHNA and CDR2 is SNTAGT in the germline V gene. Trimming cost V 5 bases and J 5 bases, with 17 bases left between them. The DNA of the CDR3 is TGTGCCAGCAGTCTGGATGGGGCTCGACAAGATACGCAGTATTTT. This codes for CASSLDGARQDTQYF.

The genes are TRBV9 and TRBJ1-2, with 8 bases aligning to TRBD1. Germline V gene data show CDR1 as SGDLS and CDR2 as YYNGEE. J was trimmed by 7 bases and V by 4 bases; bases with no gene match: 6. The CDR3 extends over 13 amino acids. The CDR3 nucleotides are TGTGCCAGCAGCCTCGGACAGGGAGGTGGCTACACCTTC. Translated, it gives CASSLGQGGGYTF.

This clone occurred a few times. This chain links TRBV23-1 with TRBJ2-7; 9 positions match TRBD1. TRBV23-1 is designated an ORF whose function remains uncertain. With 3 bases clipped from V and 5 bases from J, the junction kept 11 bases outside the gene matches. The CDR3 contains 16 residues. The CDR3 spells CASSQPPPGTGNEQYF. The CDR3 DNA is TGCGCCAGCAGTCAGCCACCTCCCGGGACAGGGAACGAGCAGTACTTC.

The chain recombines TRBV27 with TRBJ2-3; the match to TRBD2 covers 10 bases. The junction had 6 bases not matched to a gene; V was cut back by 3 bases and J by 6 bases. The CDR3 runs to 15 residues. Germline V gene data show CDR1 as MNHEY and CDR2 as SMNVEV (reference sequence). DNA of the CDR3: TGTGCCAGCAGTTTCCTCGGGACTAGCGCCGATACGCAGTATTTT. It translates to CASSFLGTSADTQYF.

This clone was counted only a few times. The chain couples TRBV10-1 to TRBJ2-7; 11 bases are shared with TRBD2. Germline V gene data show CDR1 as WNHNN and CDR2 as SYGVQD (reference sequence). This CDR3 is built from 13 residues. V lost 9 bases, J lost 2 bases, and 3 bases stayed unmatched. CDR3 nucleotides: TGCGCCAGTGGGACTAGCGGAACCTACGAGCAGTACTTC. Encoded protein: CASGTSGTYEQYF.